The 17 T cell receptor beta chains in this list originate from one sample, sequenced in a study of blood T cell repertoires in COVID-19. Data came from immunoSEQ multiplex PCR; TCRdb stores just in-frame clones and leaves some out. The sample consists of fewer than 500,000 clones, 81% of them appearing once. The sequencing input was peripheral blood. The source of these receptors is a human donor with acute or convalescent COVID-19. The donor label of this sample is uncertain.

The gene calls are TRBV5-1 and TRBJ2-2; TRBD1 matches at 11 bases. CDR1 SGHRS and CDR2 YFSETQ come from the germline V gene. The CDR3 is 15 residues long. Losses at the gene ends were 1 base for V and 6 bases for J; bases not matched to a gene: 2. The CDR3 reads CASSLWTGGPGELFF. The CDR3 DNA is TGCGCCAGCAGCTTGTGGACAGGGGGCCCCGGGGAGCTGTTTTTT.

The chain couples TRBV6-5 to TRBJ2-7; tentative D call: TRBD2 (6 bases). Germline CDR1 and CDR2: MNHEY and SVGAGI. Trimming removed 3 bases from V and 0 bases from J, with 9 bases in between. The length of the CDR3 is 14 residues. CDR3 coding DNA: TGTGCCAGCAGTTATAGGGAGGTCTCCTACGAGCAGTACTTC. This gives the protein CASSYREVSYEQYF.

The J gene is TRBJ2-1, the V gene TRBV28; 7 nucleotides align to TRBD1. This CDR3 comprises 16 residues. Germline lookup yields CDR1 MDHEN and CDR2 SYDVKM. The V and J ends lost 2 bases and 0 bases, in that order; junction bases with no gene match: 4. The CDR3 region is CASSLGTVSSYNEQFF. In DNA, the CDR3 is TGTGCCAGCAGTTTAGGGACAGTGAGCTCCTACAATGAGCAGTTCTTC.

This clone was found a few times. V usage is TRBV19 and J usage is TRBJ1-5, with 9 bases identical to TRBD1. This CDR3 is built from 15 residues. Germline V gene sequence: CDR1 LNHDA, CDR2 SQIVND (reference sequence). V dropped 7 bases and J dropped 7; count of bases not matched to a gene: 11. The CDR3 protein is CASKRTQGAWQPQHF. CDR3 nucleotides: TGTGCCAGTAAACGGACACAGGGGGCTTGGCAGCCCCAGCATTTT.

This chain connects TRBV6-4 to TRBJ2-7; D remains ambiguous. Germline lookup yields CDR1 MRHNA and CDR2 SNTAGT. CDR3 length equals 16 residues. Trimming cost V 6 bases and J 2 bases, with 20 bases left between them. Here the CDR3 reads CASSLEPGSTPYEQYF. CDR3 bases: TGTGCCAGCAGCCTGGAACCAGGAAGTACCCCCTACGAGCAGTACTTC.

This chain joins TRBV28 and TRBJ1-1, with 7 bases aligning to TRBD1. The ends lost 3 bases at V and 2 bases at J; junction bases unmatched: 6. CDR3 length: 15 amino acids. Germline V gene data show CDR1 as MDHEN and CDR2 as SYDVKM. In nucleotides, the CDR3 is TGTGCCAGCAGTTTCTCAAGGGGGCTAAACACTGAAGCTTTCTTT. It codes for CASSFSRGLNTEAFF.

V gene TRBV18 combines with J gene TRBJ2-1, with D perhaps matching TRBD1 (6 bases). V lost 6 bases, J lost 4 bases, and 10 bases lay in between. This CDR3 is 13 amino acids long. Germline CDR1 reads KGHSH; CDR2 reads LQKENI. The CDR3 DNA is TGTGCCAGCTCCCGGACAGCGTACAATGAGCAGTTCTTC. It is translated as CASSRTAYNEQFF.

This clone was counted a single time. The V and J genes are TRBV5-1 and TRBJ1-4; no firm D call. There are 16 residues in the CDR3. CDR1 and CDR2 from the germline V gene are SGHRS and YFSETQ. The V end was cut by 3 bases, the J end by 0 bases, with 12 bases between. The CDR3 sequence is CASSSGSIATNEKLFF. CDR3 in DNA: TGCGCCAGCAGCTCTGGCAGTATTGCAACTAATGAAAAACTGTTTTTT.

The genes are TRBV2 and TRBJ2-1, with 15 positions matching TRBD2. The V gene's germline CDR1 is SNHLY and CDR2 FYNNEI. Trimming cost V 6 bases and J 8 bases; bases outside gene matches: 5. The CDR3 is 15 residues long. The CDR3 DNA sequence: TGTGCCAGCAGGGCGGGACTAGCGGGAGGCCATGAGCAGTTCTTC. Encoded protein: CASRAGLAGGHEQFF.

The V call is TRBV29-1, the J call TRBJ1-1, with D unresolved. The ends were cut back, 4 bases at V and 3 bases at J, with 9 bases in the middle. Germline CDR1 reads SQVTM; CDR2 reads ANQGSEA. The CDR3 is 12 residues long. CDR3 DNA sequence: TGCAGCGTTGGAGGCTGGTACACTGAAGCTTTCTTT. Protein: CSVGGWYTEAFF.

This sequence joins TRBV28 and TRBJ1-1, with D uncertain. V was shortened by 3 bases and J by 0 bases, with 17 bases between the two germline ends. Germline-derived CDR1 and CDR2 are MDHEN and SYDVKM. The CDR3 sequence is 17 residues long. CDR3 sequence (DNA): TGTGCCAGCAGTTTGCCAGGCGATCCCGCCCTGAACACTGAAGCTTTCTTT. It translates to CASSLPGDPALNTEAFF. Looking up the rest from reference TRBV28 and TRBJ1-1 gives the full variable domain: DVKVTQSSRYLVKRTGEKVFLECVQDMDHENMFWYRQDPGLGLRLIYFSYDVKMKEKGDIPEGYSVSREKKERFSLILESASTNQTSMYLCASSLPGDPALNTEAFFGQGTRLTVV.

This clone is a singleton in its sample. The chain uses TRBV6-5 and TRBJ1-2, with a tentative D call TRBD1 (5 bases). This CDR3 spans 14 amino acids. Germline V lookup: CDR1 MNHEY, CDR2 SVGAGI. The germline V and J ends were trimmed by 8 bases and 7 bases, with 20 bases remaining between them. The CDR3 loop is CASGTDGGGSGYTF. The CDR3 DNA follows: TGTGCCAGCGGCACCGATGGGGGAGGGTCTGGCTACACCTTC.

The V and J genes are TRBV24-1 and TRBJ2-1; 12 nucleotides agree with TRBD2. V shed 2 bases, J shed 4 bases, and the junction held 2 bases outside the gene matches. Germline V gene data show CDR1 as KGHDR and CDR2 as SFDVKD. The CDR3 extends over 16 amino acids. CDR3 region: CATSDWGTSGYNEQFF. In nucleotides, the CDR3 is TGTGCCACCAGTGATTGGGGGACTAGCGGGTACAATGAGCAGTTCTTC.

The V and J genes are TRBV4-2 and TRBJ1-1; D gene uncertain. V dropped 0 bases and J dropped 0 bases, with 8 bases sitting between them. The CDR3 has 15 residues. From germline, CDR1 is LGHNA and CDR2 YNFKEQ. Written as DNA, the CDR3 is TGTGCCAGCAGCCAAGAAAAATATGTGAACACTGAAGCTTTCTTT. Translating gives CASSQEKYVNTEAFF.

As concerns this clone: A read error may produce the germline difference seen at one junction end. The genes are TRBV6-2 or TRBV6-3 and TRBJ2-1; possible D gene TRBD2, 5 bases. The CDR3 is made up of 18 amino acids. CDR1 and CDR2 (germline): MNHEY, SVGEGT. CDR3 nucleotide sequence: TGTGCCAGCAGTTACTCGGCGCCAACTAGGTTTTCCTACAGTGAGCAGTTCTTC. Encoded protein: CASSYSAPTRFSYSEQFF.

The J gene is TRBJ2-7, the V gene TRBV5-1, with D unresolved. CDR3 length: 14 residues. V was cut by 0 bases and J by 0 bases, with 7 bases left in between. The V gene's germline CDR1 is SGHRS and CDR2 YFSETQ. The CDR3 spells CASSLAKFSYEQYF. CDR3 sequence (DNA): TGCGCCAGCAGCTTGGCTAAGTTCTCCTACGAGCAGTACTTC.

The chain links TRBV25-1 to TRBJ2-5; 7 nucleotides line up with TRBD1. V shed 1 base and J 4 bases; nucleotides not matched to a gene: 6. The CDR3 runs 15 residues. Germline V gene lookup returns CDR1 MGHDK and CDR2 SYGVNS. CDR3 sequence reads: CASSELGQVLETQYF. CDR3 nucleotide sequence: TGTGCCAGCAGTGAATTAGGACAGGTCCTAGAGACCCAGTACTTC.